Sequencing of this TCR beta chain was carried out in a study of OX40 agonist ivuxolimab in advanced cancers. Across the study: Partial responses were observed in three patients, of whom one had hepatocellular carcinoma and two had cutaneous melanoma.

Notes on this clone: Antigen unknown.

Findings of the study overall: With doses of 0.1-3.0 mg/kg, partial responders showed among the lowest clonal expansion.

The germline V gene encodes CDR1 SGHRS and CDR2 YFSETQ. This CDR3 is built from 13 residues. V was shortened by 4 bases and J by 6 bases, with 12 bases between the two germline ends. The assay was immunoSEQ multiplex PCR, and TCRdb's table has in-frame clones only and misses some. The sample holds just over 35,000 clones, around three quarters seen once. The material sequenced was CD4+ or CD8+ T cells sorted from blood, taken in a trial of the OX40 agonist ivuxolimab. The sequence came from an adult with an advanced solid tumor such as melanoma, head and neck, liver or kidney cancer. This chain joins TRBV5-1 and TRBJ2-3; the D gene is possibly TRBD1 (6 bases). CDR3: CASSAFQGDTQYF. The CDR3, as DNA: TGCGCCAGCAGCGCCTTTCAGGGGGATACGCAGTATTTT.